The source of this T cell receptor (beta chain) is a study of CD8+ T cells in alopecia areata. The wider study: Treated patients were given 5 to 10 mg oral tofacitinib twice daily.

Study results and caveats: Normal skin contains resident alphabeta T cells, and these are also sequenced in scalp samples.

Peripheral blood and lesional scalp punch biopsies were taken from alopecia areata patients. CDR1 and CDR2 (germline): SNHLY, FYNNEI. This CDR3 has 16 residues. The V and J ends lost 0 bases and 3 bases respectively, with 15 bases between them. A word on this clone: Its target is unknown.

Extracted RNA was reverse transcribed, and the resulting cDNA served as sequencing template. Method: immunoSEQ multiplex PCR; TCRdb's copy keeps in-frame clones and lacks some. This table holds about 150,000 clones, about 51% found once. The specimen comprised CD8+ T cells sorted from blood, sampled at week 0. The chain joins TRBV2 to TRBJ2-7; D is uncertain. The clonotype comes from a human donor with alopecia areata. The CDR3 reads CASSEALLRPLYEQYF. The CDR3 DNA follows: TGTGCCAGCAGTGAAGCGCTTCTAAGACCCCTCTACGAGCAGTACTTC.